These 21 T cell receptor beta chains were sequenced from one sample in a study of T cells after yellow fever vaccination. TCRdb called the 5' RACE reads again in MiXCR, with one record for every CDR3 protein. Here the sample spans around 550,000 distinct CDR3 sequences, roughly a fifth being singletons. The sequenced sample was PBMCs, obtained 15 days after the yellow fever booster vaccination. These receptors were obtained from a man aged 25 to 40 who received the YFV17D yellow fever vaccine.

The rearrangement joins TRBV5-1 to TRBJ2-5, with 9 bases matching TRBD2. Germline CDR1 and CDR2: SGHRS and YFSETQ. This CDR3 region has 18 residues. The V segment lost 0 bases and the J segment 3 bases; nucleotides outside the gene matches: 12. The CDR3 nucleotides read TGCGCCAGCAGCTTGGCCTTCGTGACTAGCGGCCCCGAAGAGACCCAGTACTTC. It specifies CASSLAFVTSGPEETQYF.

V and J are TRBV25-1 and TRBJ2-1; 9 nucleotides agree with TRBD2. Losses at the gene ends were 3 bases for V and 0 bases for J; bases not matched to a gene: 9. Germline V CDR1 and CDR2: MGHDK, SYGVNS. The CDR3 is 18 residues long. The CDR3 loop reads CASSDSTSGRSSYNEQFF. CDR3 DNA sequence: TGTGCCAGCAGTGATTCCACCAGCGGGAGGTCCTCCTACAATGAGCAGTTCTTC.

V gene TRBV20-1 combines with J gene TRBJ2-3; maybe TRBD1 (5 bases). Germline V gene lookup returns CDR1 DFQATT and CDR2 SNEGSKA (reference sequence). The V gene lost 6 bases and the J gene lost 3 bases, with 13 bases spanning the gap. The CDR3 covers 13 residues. CDR3 region: CSAPEQGTDTQYF. The CDR3 DNA reads as TGCAGTGCCCCCGAGCAGGGAACAGATACGCAGTATTTT.

This chain connects TRBV3-1 to TRBJ1-2, with D possibly TRBD1 on 6 matching bases. With 6 bases removed from V and 4 bases from J, the gap between germline ends came to 18 bases. Germline CDR1 is LGHDT and CDR2 is YNNKEL (reference sequence). CDR3 length equals 15 residues. The DNA for the CDR3 is TGTGCCAGCAGTGAAACACAACAGGGAGCCTATGGCTACACCTTC. As protein: CASSETQQGAYGYTF.

This clonotype was detected only a few times. This chain links TRBV6-2 or TRBV6-3 with TRBJ2-2; 7 nucleotides agree with TRBD2. CDR1 and CDR2 from the germline V gene are MNHEY and SVGEGT. The CDR3 is 18 amino acids. Trimming took 4 bases from V and 0 from J; bases not matched to a gene: 11. Written as DNA, the CDR3 is TGTGCCAGCAGTTCCTGGGGGGGTGAAGGAGCGAACACCGGGGAGCTGTTTTTT. This codes for CASSSWGGEGANTGELFF.

A few counts support this clonotype. The V call is TRBV6-1, the J call TRBJ2-7, with D unresolved. Trimming left V 7 bases short and J 0 bases short, with 13 bases between. This CDR3 has 14 residues. Germline V gives CDR1 MNHNS, CDR2 SASEGT. The CDR3 DNA is TGTGCCAGCACACTAAGGACCTCCTCCTACGAGCAGTACTTC. Translated, it gives CASTLRTSSYEQYF.

The chain carries TRBV9 and TRBJ2-4; TRBD2 matches 13 bases. Trimming cost V 10 bases and J 6 bases; bases outside gene matches: 1. The CDR3 covers 12 residues. The germline V gene encodes CDR1 SGDLS and CDR2 YYNGEE. CDR3 coding DNA: TGTGCCGGGACTAGCGGGGCAAACATTCAGTACTTC. It translates to CAGTSGANIQYF.

There are a few counts of this clonotype. This chain connects TRBV18 to TRBJ2-7; D uncertain. CDR3 length: 15 amino acids. V lost 6 bases and J 1 base, leaving 16 bases between the germline ends. CDR1 is KGHSH and CDR2 is LQKENI in the germline V gene. CDR3 DNA sequence: TGTGCCAGCTCTCAGGACGCTCGAACTTCCTACGAGCAGTACTTC. This encodes CASSQDARTSYEQYF.

This clonotype was recorded a few times. The chain carries TRBV6-2 or TRBV6-3 and TRBJ2-1, with TRBD2 matching over 8 bases. CDR3 length: 17 residues. The V gene end was trimmed by 6 bases and the J gene end by 1 base; junction bases not matched to a gene: 11. From germline, CDR1 is MNHEY and CDR2 SVGEGT. The CDR3 here is CASSRTGPSGSYNEQFF. In nucleotides, the CDR3 is TGTGCCAGCAGCCGTACTGGGCCTAGCGGGTCCTACAATGAGCAGTTCTTC.

This chain links TRBV7-6 with TRBJ2-1; the match to TRBD2 covers 7 bases. V shed 2 bases and J 6 bases; nucleotides not matched to a gene: 10. Germline CDR1 reads SGHVS; CDR2 reads FNYEAQ. This CDR3 contains 16 residues. The CDR3, as DNA: TGTGCCAGCAGCTTATTTGCCAGCGGGATTTTCAATGAGCAGTTCTTC. Translating gives CASSLFASGIFNEQFF.

This clonotype turned up a few times. The CDR3 reads CATSRVGQGSGDTQYF. The DNA for the CDR3 is TGTGCCACCAGCAGAGTGGGACAGGGTAGCGGAGATACGCAGTATTTT. The chain recombines TRBV15 with TRBJ2-3; 9 nucleotides align to TRBD1. This CDR3 has 16 amino acids. Germline V gene lookup returns CDR1 LNHNV and CDR2 YYDKDF (reference sequence). With V trimmed by 1 base and J by 5 bases, 7 bases remained unmatched.

This clonotype was recorded many times. The chain combines TRBV3-1 with TRBJ2-7, with 9 bases matching TRBD1. This CDR3 has 14 amino acids. V lost 8 bases and J lost 4; bases outside the gene matches: 9. The V gene's germline CDR1 is LGHDT and CDR2 YNNKEL (reference sequence). The chain's CDR3 is CASSPPGQGYEQYF. Here the CDR3 DNA reads TGTGCCAGCTCACCTCCGGGACAGGGTTACGAGCAGTACTTC.

The chain carries TRBV7-2 and TRBJ2-3; D might be TRBD1 or TRBD2, each matching 5 bases. Trimming stripped 5 bases from V and 6 bases from J, with 12 bases between. Germline assignment: CDR1 SGHTA and CDR2 FQGNSA. The CDR3 has 13 residues. CDR3 sequence (DNA): TGTGCCAGCAGCCGGGACCTCGGCGATACGCAGTATTTT. Amino acid sequence: CASSRDLGDTQYF.

In DNA form, the CDR3 reads TGTGCCAGCTTGATGCAGTCCATCTCCTACGAGCAGTACTTC. This gives the protein CASLMQSISYEQYF. The V call is TRBV2, the J call TRBJ2-7, with D unclear. The V end was cut by 8 bases, the J end by 0 bases, with 14 bases between. The length of the CDR3 is 14 residues. Germline V CDR1 and CDR2: SNHLY, FYNNEI.

The V call is TRBV20-1, the J call TRBJ2-2; no firm D call. Per germline, CDR1 DFQATT and CDR2 SNEGSKA (reference sequence). The CDR3 loop spans 14 amino acids. The V end lost 3 bases, the J end lost 4 bases, and 12 bases lay between the germline ends. CDR3 loop: CSASDSGVTGELFF. CDR3 DNA sequence: TGCAGTGCTAGTGATTCTGGGGTCACCGGGGAGCTGTTTTTT.

Notes on this clonotype: This may stem from a read error, because a much larger clone lies one nucleotide away. The rearrangement uses TRBV20-1 and TRBJ1-3; no firm D call. This CDR3 spans 14 amino acids. Germline assignment: CDR1 DFQATT and CDR2 SNEGSKA (reference sequence). Written as DNA, the CDR3 is TGCTGTGCTGGACCCAGCTTCTCTGGAAACACCATATATTTT. Amino acid sequence: CCAGPSFSGNTIYF.

The chain is built from TRBV5-1 and TRBJ1-1; D is unresolved. The V gene's germline CDR1 is SGHRS and CDR2 YFSETQ. This CDR3 region has 14 residues. Trimming pared 5 bases from V and 0 bases from J, leaving 11 bases between. The CDR3 reads CASRRAFMNTEAFF. The DNA for the CDR3 is TGCGCCAGCAGGAGGGCATTCATGAACACTGAAGCTTTCTTT.

This chain connects TRBV6-5 to TRBJ2-2; D is perhaps TRBD2 (5 bases). CDR1 is MNHEY, CDR2 SVGAGI, per germline. This CDR3 is 17 amino acids long. Trimming stripped 2 bases from V and 4 bases from J, with 17 bases between. The CDR3 sequence: CASSYHLLDVGTGELFF. CDR3 nucleotides: TGTGCCAGCAGTTACCATTTACTAGATGTAGGCACCGGGGAGCTGTTTTTT.

This clonotype was seen more than once but under ten times. The rearrangement links TRBV2 to TRBJ2-1; possibly TRBD1 or TRBD2 for D (5 bases each). This CDR3 comprises 16 residues. Germline CDR1 reads SNHLY; CDR2 reads FYNNEI. V was shortened by 3 bases and J by 1 base, with 13 bases between the two germline ends. CDR3 in amino acids: CASSDYQGASYNEQFF. CDR3 nucleotide sequence: TGTGCCAGCAGTGATTATCAGGGAGCGTCCTACAATGAGCAGTTCTTC.

In its sample, this clonotype was seen a few times. The genes are TRBV15 and TRBJ2-7; D not resolved. CDR1 and CDR2 (germline): LNHNV, YYDKDF (reference sequence). The V end was cut by 0 bases, the J end by 4 bases, with 16 bases between. CDR3 size: 16 residues. In DNA form, the CDR3 reads TGTGCCACCAGCAGAGATCCGGCTATGTCCTTATACGAGCAGTACTTC. The encoded protein is CATSRDPAMSLYEQYF.

This clonotype occurred a few times. The J gene is TRBJ2-5, the V gene TRBV20-1; no clear D. V lost 3 bases and J 3 bases, leaving 11 bases between the germline ends. The CDR3 has 13 residues. The V gene's germline CDR1 is DFQATT and CDR2 SNEGSKA (reference sequence). The CDR3 here is CSARLSVKETQYF. CDR3 DNA: TGCAGTGCTAGGCTGAGCGTGAAAGAGACCCAGTACTTC.